This section outlines one T cell receptor beta chain sequence together with its context. A clone one base away is much larger, so this may be a read error. In this CDR3 the conserved last residue, phenylalanine or tryptophan, is missing, so a read error is likely. Time point: persistent/refractory GD, antithyroid drugs over 5 years with positive TRAb. The TCR library was made from RNA that had been extracted from PBMCs in TRIzol. Patients were from an endocrinology department in Xi'an, China. This entry belongs to a study of regulatory T cells in long-lasting Graves disease. Library construction for TCR beta used iRepertoire HTBI primers and Arm-PCR of CDR3 regions. A single record per CDR3 protein comes from TCRdb applying MiXCR to the multiplex PCR reads. The table includes roughly 490,000 distinct CDR3 sequences, roughly 22% detected once. The V gene's germline CDR1 is SNHLY and CDR2 FYNNEI. The CDR3 sequence is 15 residues long. V shed 7 bases, J shed 5 bases, and the junction held 9 bases outside the gene matches.

The chain couples TRBV2 to TRBJ2-2; TRBD2 agrees at 8 bases. The sequence came from a female donor with Graves disease. The starting material was peripheral blood mononuclear cells (PBMCs), obtained when the disease was refractory, from a patient treated with antithyroid drugs. The CDR3 spells CASTRGASGTGELFS. For the CDR3, the DNA is TGTGCCAGCACCCGGGGAGCTAGCGGGACCGGGGAGCTGTTTTCT.